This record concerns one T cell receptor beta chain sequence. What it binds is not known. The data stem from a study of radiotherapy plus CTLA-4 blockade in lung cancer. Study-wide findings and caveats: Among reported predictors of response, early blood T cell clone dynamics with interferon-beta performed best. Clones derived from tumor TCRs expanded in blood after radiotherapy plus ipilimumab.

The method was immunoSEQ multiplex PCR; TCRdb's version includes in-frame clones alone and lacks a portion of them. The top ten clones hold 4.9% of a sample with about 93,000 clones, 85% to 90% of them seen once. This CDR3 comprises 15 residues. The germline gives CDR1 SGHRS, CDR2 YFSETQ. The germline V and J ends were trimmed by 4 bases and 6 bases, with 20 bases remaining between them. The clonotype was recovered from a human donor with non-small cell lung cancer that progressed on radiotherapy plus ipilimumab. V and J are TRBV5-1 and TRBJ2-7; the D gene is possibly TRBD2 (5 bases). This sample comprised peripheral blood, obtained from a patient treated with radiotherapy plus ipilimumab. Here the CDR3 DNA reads TGCGCCAGCAGCCCGAAGGGAGATTTGGTCTCCGAGCAGTACTTC. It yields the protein CASSPKGDLVSEQYF.